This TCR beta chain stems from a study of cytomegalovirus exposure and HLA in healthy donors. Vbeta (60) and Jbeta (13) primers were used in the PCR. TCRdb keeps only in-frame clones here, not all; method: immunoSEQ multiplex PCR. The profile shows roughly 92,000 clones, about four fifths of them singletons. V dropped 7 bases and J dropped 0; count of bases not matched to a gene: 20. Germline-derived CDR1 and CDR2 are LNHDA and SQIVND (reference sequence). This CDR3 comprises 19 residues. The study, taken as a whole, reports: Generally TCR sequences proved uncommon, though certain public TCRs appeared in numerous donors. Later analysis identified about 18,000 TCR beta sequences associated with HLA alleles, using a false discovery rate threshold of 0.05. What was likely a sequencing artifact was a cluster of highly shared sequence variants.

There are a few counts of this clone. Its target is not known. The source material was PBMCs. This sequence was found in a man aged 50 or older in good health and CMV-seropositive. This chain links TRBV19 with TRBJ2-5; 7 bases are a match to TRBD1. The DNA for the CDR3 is TGTGCCAGTATTAATCTTGACAGGGTTCGGGGTTCTAACCAAGAGACCCAGTACTTC. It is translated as CASINLDRVRGSNQETQYF. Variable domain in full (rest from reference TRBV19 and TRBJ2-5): DGGITQSPKYLFRKEGQNVTLSCEQNLNHDAMYWYRQDPGQGLRLIYYSQIVNDFQKGDIAEGYSVSREKKESFPLTVTSAQKNPTAFYLCASINLDRVRGSNQETQYFGPGTRLLVL.